These 10 T cell receptor beta chains came from one sample sequenced in a study of cytomegalovirus exposure and HLA in healthy donors. The PCR employed 60 Vbeta primers together with 13 Jbeta primers. TCRdb's table, derived via immunoSEQ multiplex PCR, lists solely in-frame clones and lacks some. Of roughly 110,000 clones in the sample, roughly 87% were seen once. Sequencing input: PBMCs. All receptors come from a man between 25 and 39 years old in good health and CMV-seropositive.

The V and J genes are TRBV30 and TRBJ1-3; perhaps TRBD1 as D (5 bases). Trimming stripped 1 base from V and 8 bases from J, with 9 bases between. Germline assignment: CDR1 GTSNPN and CDR2 SVGIG (reference sequence). The CDR3 runs to 12 residues. CDR3 in amino acids: CAWSGGVDTIYF. CDR3 coding DNA: TGTGCCTGGAGTGGGGGGGTGGACACCATATATTTT.

This clone was found a few times. The gene calls are TRBV4-1 and TRBJ2-3, with TRBD1 matching over 9 bases. Germline assignment: CDR1 MGHRA and CDR2 YSYEKL. V lost 2 bases to trimming and J lost 5 bases; unmatched junction nucleotides: 2. CDR3 size: 14 residues. For the CDR3, the DNA is TGCGCCAGCAGCCAACCGGGACAGGGAGATACGCAGTATTTT. Its protein product is CASSQPGQGDTQYF.

The chain joins TRBV13 to TRBJ2-5; 8 positions agree with TRBD2. The trim removed 3 bases at V and 5 bases at J, leaving 17 bases unmatched. Germline lookup yields CDR1 PRHDT and CDR2 FYEKMQ (reference sequence). This CDR3 comprises 18 residues. CDR3 nucleotides: TGTGCCAGCAGCTTTACGGCTGAGGGGCGGGGGGCCAGGGAGACCCAGTACTTC. This sequence encodes CASSFTAEGRGARETQYF. The entire variable domain, with the rest obtained from reference TRBV13 and TRBJ2-5, is as follows: AAGVIQSPRHLIKEKRETATLKCYPIPRHDTVYWYQQGPGQDPQFLISFYEKMQSDKGSIPDRFSAQQFSDYHSELNMSSLELGDSALYFCASSFTAEGRGARETQYFGPGTRLLVL.

Here the CDR3 reads CASSGSSQNEKLFF. In nucleotides, the CDR3 is TGTGCCAGCTCCGGGTCTTCTCAAAATGAAAAACTGTTTTTT. The chain links TRBV5-8 to TRBJ1-4; D uncertain. Germline CDR1 and CDR2: SGHTS and YDEGEE. V was shortened by 7 bases and J by 5 bases, with 15 bases between the two germline ends. CDR3 length: 14 amino acids.

The chain has TRBV7-9 and TRBJ1-2; 7 bases align to TRBD1. The length of the CDR3 is 16 residues. V lost 4 bases and J lost 8; bases outside the gene matches: 16. In germline, CDR1 is SEHNR, CDR2 FQNEAQ (reference sequence). As DNA, the CDR3 is TGTGCCAGCAGCTCGACGACAGGGTTAATAAGGTTAGGCTACACCTTC. As protein: CASSSTTGLIRLGYTF. The whole variable domain, filled in from reference TRBV7-9 and TRBJ1-2, reads DTGVSQNPRHKITKRGQNVTFRCDPISEHNRLYWYRQTLGQGPEFLTYFQNEAQLEKSRLLSDRFSAERPKGSFSTLEIQRTEQGDSAMYLCASSSTTGLIRLGYTFGSGTRLTVV.

This clone was found a few times. The CDR3 reads CASSPLRGGGDTQYF. DNA of the CDR3: TGTGCCAGCTCACCACTCCGGGGGGGAGGAGATACGCAGTATTTT. The V and J genes are TRBV18 and TRBJ2-3, with 8 bases that match TRBD2. The germline CDR1 and CDR2 sequences are KGHSH and LQKENI. This CDR3 is built from 15 residues. After removal of 1 base from V and 5 bases from J, the junction contained 5 bases not matched to a gene.

This chain connects TRBV6-5 to TRBJ1-1; D uncertain. Trimming shortened V by 0 bases and J by 4 bases, and 12 bases separated the two germline ends. There are 15 residues in the CDR3. Germline CDR1 reads MNHEY; CDR2 reads SVGAGI. The DNA for the CDR3 is TGTGCCAGCAGTTACTCACGGGAGGAGACCACTGAAGCTTTCTTT. Its translation is CASSYSREETTEAFF.

The chain has TRBV7-9 and TRBJ1-4; weak D call: TRBD1 (6 bases). The germline gives CDR1 SEHNR, CDR2 FQNEAQ (reference sequence). Trimming pared 5 bases from V and 0 bases from J, leaving 22 bases between. The CDR3 spans 19 residues. The CDR3, as DNA: TGTGCCAGCAGCGCCCCGGGGGGCGCAAGAAGTGCAACTAATGAAAAACTGTTTTTT. Translation gives CASSAPGGARSATNEKLFF.

The gene calls are TRBV4-2 and TRBJ1-4; a weak D match, TRBD1 (6 bases). Looked up from germline, CDR1 is LGHNA and CDR2 is YNFKEQ. The CDR3 length is 14 residues. The V and J ends lost 5 bases and 2 bases respectively, with 9 bases between them. The CDR3 sequence is CASSTGQTNEKLFF. The CDR3, as DNA: TGTGCCAGCAGCACCGGACAGACTAATGAAAAACTGTTTTTT.

The chain employs TRBV5-1 and TRBJ1-2; 8 bases match TRBD1. V shed 0 bases and J 4 bases; nucleotides not matched to a gene: 11. The germline V gene encodes CDR1 SGHRS and CDR2 YFSETQ. This CDR3 spans 17 amino acids. This chain's CDR3 is CASSLEVVGTGIYGYTF. The CDR3 nucleotides are TGCGCCAGCAGCTTGGAAGTGGTCGGGACAGGAATCTATGGCTACACCTTC. The full variable domain, completed using reference TRBV5-1 and TRBJ1-2, is KAGVTQTPRYLIKTRGQQVTLSCSPISGHRSVSWYQQTPGQGLQFLFEYFSETQRNKGNFPGRFSGRQFSNSRSEMNVSTLELGDSALYLCASSLEVVGTGIYGYTFGSGTRLTVV.